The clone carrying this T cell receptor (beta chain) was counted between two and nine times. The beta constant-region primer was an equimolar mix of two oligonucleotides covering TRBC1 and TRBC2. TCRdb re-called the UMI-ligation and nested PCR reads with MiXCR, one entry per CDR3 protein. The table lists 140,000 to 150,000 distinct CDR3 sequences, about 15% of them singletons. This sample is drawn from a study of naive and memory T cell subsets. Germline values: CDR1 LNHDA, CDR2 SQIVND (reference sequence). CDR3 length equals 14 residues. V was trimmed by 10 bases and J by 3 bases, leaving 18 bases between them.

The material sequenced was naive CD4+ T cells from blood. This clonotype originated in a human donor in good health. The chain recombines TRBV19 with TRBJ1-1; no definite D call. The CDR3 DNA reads TGTGCCACTAGAACCGAGACGGAATACACTGAAGCTTTCTTT. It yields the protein CATRTETEYTEAFF.